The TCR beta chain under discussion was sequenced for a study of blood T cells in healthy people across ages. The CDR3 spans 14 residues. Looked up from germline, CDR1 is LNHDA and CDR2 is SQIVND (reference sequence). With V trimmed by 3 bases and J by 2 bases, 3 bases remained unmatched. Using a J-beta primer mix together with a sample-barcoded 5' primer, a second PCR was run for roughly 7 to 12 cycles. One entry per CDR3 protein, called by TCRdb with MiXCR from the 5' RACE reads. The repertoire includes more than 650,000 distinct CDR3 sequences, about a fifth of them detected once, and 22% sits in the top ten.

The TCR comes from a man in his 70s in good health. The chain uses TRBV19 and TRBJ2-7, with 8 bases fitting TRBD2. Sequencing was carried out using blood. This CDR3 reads CASSIGTRAYEQYF. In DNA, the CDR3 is TGTGCCAGTAGTATCGGGACTAGAGCCTACGAGCAGTACTTC.